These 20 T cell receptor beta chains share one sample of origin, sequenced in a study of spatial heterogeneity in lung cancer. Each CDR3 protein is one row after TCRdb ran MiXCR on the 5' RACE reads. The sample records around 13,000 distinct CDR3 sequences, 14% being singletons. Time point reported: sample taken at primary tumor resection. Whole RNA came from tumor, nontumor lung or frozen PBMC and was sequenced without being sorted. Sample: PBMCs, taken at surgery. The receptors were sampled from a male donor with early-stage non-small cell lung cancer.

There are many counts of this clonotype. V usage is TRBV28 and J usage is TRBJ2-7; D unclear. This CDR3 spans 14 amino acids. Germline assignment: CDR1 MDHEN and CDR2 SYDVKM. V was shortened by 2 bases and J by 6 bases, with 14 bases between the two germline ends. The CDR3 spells CASSLAGLYSEQYF. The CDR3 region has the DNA TGTGCCAGCAGTTTAGCTGGTCTCTATTCCGAGCAGTACTTC.

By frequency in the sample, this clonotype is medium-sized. As DNA, the CDR3 is TGTGCCAGCACCGGGACAGGGCTGTACGAGCAGTACTTC. This gives the protein CASTGTGLYEQYF. This chain joins TRBV6-1 and TRBJ2-7; 9 bases match TRBD1. Germline V lookup: CDR1 MNHNS, CDR2 SASEGT. With V trimmed by 7 bases and J by 4 bases, 5 bases remained unmatched. This CDR3 region has 13 residues.

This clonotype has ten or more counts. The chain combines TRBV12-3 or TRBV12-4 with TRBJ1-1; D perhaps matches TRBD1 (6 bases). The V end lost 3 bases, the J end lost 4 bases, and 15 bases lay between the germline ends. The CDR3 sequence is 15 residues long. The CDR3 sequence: CASSFYRDKRTEAFF. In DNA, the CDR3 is TGTGCCAGCAGTTTTTACCGGGACAAGCGCACTGAAGCTTTCTTT.

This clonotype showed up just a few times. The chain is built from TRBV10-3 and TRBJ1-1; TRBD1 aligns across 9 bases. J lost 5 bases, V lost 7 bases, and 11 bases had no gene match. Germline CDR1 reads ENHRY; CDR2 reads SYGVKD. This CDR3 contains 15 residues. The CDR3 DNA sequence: TGTGCCATCAAAGGAACAGGGGGCGCGGGGACTGAAGCTTTCTTT. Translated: CAIKGTGGAGTEAFF.

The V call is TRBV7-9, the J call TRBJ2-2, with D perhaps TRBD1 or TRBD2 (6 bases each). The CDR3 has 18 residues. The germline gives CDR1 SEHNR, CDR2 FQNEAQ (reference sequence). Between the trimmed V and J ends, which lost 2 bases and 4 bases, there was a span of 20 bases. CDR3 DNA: TGTGCCAGCAGCTTACCACGGAGGGCAGGGGAAGGCACCGGGGAGCTGTTTTTT. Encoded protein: CASSLPRRAGEGTGELFF.

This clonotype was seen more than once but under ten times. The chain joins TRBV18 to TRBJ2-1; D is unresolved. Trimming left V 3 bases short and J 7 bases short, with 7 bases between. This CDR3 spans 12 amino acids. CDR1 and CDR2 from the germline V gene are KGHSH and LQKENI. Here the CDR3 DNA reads TGTGCCAGCTCACCCATAGGGAATGAGCAGTTCTTC. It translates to CASSPIGNEQFF.

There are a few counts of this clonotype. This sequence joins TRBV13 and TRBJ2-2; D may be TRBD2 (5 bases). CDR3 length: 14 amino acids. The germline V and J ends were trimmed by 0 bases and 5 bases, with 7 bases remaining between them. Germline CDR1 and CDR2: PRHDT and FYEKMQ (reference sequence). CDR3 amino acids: CASSLGRGTGELFF. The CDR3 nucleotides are TGTGCCAGCAGCTTAGGACGCGGGACCGGGGAGCTGTTTTTT.

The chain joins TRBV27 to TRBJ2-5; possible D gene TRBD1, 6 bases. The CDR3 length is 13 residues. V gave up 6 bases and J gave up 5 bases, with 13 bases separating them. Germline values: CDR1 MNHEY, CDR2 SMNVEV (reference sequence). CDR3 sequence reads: CASRPSGVETQYF. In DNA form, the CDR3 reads TGTGCCAGCAGGCCCTCAGGGGTGGAGACCCAGTACTTC.

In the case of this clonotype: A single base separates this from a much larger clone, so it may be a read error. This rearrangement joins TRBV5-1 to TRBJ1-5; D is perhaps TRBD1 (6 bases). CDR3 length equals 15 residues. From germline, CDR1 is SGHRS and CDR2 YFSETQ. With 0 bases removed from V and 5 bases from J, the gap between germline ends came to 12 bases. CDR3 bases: TGCGCCAGCAGCTTGGCAGGGGCGAACCATCAGCCCCAGCATTTT. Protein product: CASSLAGANHQPQHF.

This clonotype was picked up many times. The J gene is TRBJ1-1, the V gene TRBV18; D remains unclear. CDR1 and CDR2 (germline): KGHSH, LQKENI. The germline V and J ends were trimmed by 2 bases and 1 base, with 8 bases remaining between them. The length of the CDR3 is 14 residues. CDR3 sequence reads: CASSPLEGNTEAFF. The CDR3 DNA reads TGTGCCAGCTCACCATTGGAAGGGAACACTGAAGCTTTCTTT. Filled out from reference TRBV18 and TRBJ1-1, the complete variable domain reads NAGVMQNPRHLVRRRGQEARLRCSPMKGHSHVYWYRQLPEEGLKFMVYLQKENIIDESGMPKERFSAEFPKEGPSILRIQQVVRGDSAAYFCASSPLEGNTEAFFGQGTRLTVV.

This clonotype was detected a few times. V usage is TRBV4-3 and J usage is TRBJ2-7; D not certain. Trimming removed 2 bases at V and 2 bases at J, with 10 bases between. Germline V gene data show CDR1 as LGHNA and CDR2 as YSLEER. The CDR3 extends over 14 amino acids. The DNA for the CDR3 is TGCGCCAGCAGCCAAAATCCCCAGGCCTACGAGCAGTACTTC. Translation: CASSQNPQAYEQYF.

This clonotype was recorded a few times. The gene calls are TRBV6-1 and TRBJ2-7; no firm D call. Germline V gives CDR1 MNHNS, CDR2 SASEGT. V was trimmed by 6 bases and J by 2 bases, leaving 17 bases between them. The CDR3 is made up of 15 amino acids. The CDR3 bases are TGTGCCAGCAGGCCCGTCGGACGCCAAGCCTACGAGCAGTACTTC. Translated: CASRPVGRQAYEQYF.

Here the CDR3 DNA reads TGCGCCAGCAGCCAAGTCAGGTACACTGAAGCTTTCTTT. Its protein product is CASSQVRYTEAFF. The chain links TRBV4-3 to TRBJ1-1; D ambiguous. Germline CDR1 is LGHNA and CDR2 is YSLEER. The CDR3 is 13 residues long. V gave up 1 base and J gave up 3 bases, with 6 bases separating them.

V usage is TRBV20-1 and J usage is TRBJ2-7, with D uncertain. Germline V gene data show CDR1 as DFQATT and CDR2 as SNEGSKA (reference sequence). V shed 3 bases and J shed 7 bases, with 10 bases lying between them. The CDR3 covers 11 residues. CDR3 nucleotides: TGCAGTGCTAGTAACAATGAAGAGCAGTACTTC. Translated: CSASNNEEQYF.

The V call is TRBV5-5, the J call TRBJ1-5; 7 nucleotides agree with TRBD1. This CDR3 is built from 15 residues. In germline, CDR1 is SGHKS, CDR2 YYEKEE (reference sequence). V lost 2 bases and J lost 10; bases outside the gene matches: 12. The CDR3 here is CASSFRGGPSQPQHF. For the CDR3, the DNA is TGTGCCAGCAGCTTCAGGGGGGGCCCATCTCAACCCCAGCATTTT.

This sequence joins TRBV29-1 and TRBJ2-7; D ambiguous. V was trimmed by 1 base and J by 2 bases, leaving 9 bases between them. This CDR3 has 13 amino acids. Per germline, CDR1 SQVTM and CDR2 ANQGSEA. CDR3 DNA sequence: TGCAGCGTTGAAGGATATGGGACCTACGAGCAGTACTTC. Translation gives CSVEGYGTYEQYF.

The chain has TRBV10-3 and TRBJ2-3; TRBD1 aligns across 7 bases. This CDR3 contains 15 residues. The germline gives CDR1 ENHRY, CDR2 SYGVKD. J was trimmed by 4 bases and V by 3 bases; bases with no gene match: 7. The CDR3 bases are TGTGCCATCAGTGACAGGGGGACAATCTCAGATACGCAGTATTTT. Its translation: CAISDRGTISDTQYF.

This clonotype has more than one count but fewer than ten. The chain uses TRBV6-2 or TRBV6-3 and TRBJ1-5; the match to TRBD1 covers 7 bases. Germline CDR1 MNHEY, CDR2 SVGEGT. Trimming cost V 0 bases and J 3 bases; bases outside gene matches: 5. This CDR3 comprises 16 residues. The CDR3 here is CASSYSSRGDNQPQHF. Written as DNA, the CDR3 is TGTGCCAGCAGTTACTCAAGCAGGGGGGACAATCAGCCCCAGCATTTT.

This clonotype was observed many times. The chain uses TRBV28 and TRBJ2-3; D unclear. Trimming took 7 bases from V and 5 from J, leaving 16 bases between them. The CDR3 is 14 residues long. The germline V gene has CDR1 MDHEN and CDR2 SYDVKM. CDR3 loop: CASNSGRVLDTQYF. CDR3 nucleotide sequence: TGTGCCAGCAACTCCGGAAGAGTGTTAGATACGCAGTATTTT.

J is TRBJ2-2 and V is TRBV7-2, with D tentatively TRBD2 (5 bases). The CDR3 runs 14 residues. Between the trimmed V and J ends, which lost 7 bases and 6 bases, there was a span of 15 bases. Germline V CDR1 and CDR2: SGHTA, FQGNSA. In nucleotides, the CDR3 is TGTGCCAGCACCCGTTCGGAGGAAGCCGGGGAGCTGTTTTTT. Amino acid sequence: CASTRSEEAGELFF.